The clone carrying this T cell receptor (beta chain) was observed a handful of times. This sample is part of a study of blood T cell repertoires in COVID-19. The overall study: T cells, B-cell-depleted T cells, or PBMCs supplied cDNA or gDNA.

CDR3 length: 13 amino acids. Trimming took off 7 bases at V and 5 bases at J, with 11 bases between the two ends. Looked up from germline, CDR1 is MNHEY and CDR2 is SVGAGI. Original processing methods: The authors estimated nucleated cell counts from reference gene primer amplification. The repertoire was sequenced with immunoSEQ multiplex PCR; TCRdb's copy has only in-frame clones and lacks some. From that table come the V and J calls and clone size; the DNA was used to work out D and trimming. The sample includes around 130,000 clones, approximately 84% of them seen just once. The TCR comes from a woman in her sixties with acute or convalescent COVID-19. The J gene is TRBJ1-4, the V gene TRBV6-5; D call uncertain. Sequenced material: peripheral blood. The CDR3 DNA follows: TGTGCCAGCAAGTTGCAGTCAAATGAAAAACTGTTTTTT. It codes for CASKLQSNEKLFF.